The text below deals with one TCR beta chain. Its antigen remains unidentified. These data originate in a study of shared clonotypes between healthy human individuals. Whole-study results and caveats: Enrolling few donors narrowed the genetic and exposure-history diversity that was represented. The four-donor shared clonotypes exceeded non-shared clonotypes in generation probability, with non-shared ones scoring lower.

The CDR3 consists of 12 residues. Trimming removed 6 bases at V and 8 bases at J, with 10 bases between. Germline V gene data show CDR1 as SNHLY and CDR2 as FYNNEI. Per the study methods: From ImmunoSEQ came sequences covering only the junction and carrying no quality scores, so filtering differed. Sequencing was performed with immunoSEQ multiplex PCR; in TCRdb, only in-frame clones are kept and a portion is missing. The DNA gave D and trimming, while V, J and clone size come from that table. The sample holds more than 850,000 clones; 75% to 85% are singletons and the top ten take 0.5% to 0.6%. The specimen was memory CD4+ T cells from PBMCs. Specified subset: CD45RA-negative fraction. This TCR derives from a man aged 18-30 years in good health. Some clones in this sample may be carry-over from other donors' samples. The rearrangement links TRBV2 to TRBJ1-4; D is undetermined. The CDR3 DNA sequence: TGTGCCAGCAGCCTCCCTGCGGAAAAACTGTTTTTT. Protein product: CASSLPAEKLFF.